This T cell receptor (beta chain) comes out of a study of T cell repertoires in ileal Crohn's disease. Stated time point: neoterminal ileum biopsy at postoperative endoscopy, about 6 months after surgery. Method: immunoSEQ multiplex PCR; TCRdb's copy keeps in-frame clones and lacks some. Of roughly 62,000 clones in the sample, roughly 91% were seen once. The CDR3 is 16 residues long. Trimming cost V 3 bases and J 7 bases; bases outside gene matches: 10. Looked up from germline, CDR1 is SGHAT and CDR2 is FQNNGV. What was sequenced was ileal tissue. The chain carries TRBV11-2 and TRBJ1-4; 8 bases are shared with TRBD1. This receptor was taken from an adult with Crohn's disease. The CDR3 loop reads CASSFGTGEPREKLFF. In DNA form, the CDR3 reads TGTGCCAGCAGCTTCGGGACAGGAGAACCACGTGAAAAACTGTTTTTT.